This T cell receptor (beta chain) was identified during a study of PD-L1 blockade in urothelial cancer. The CDR3 spans 11 residues. Germline CDR1 DFQATT, CDR2 SNEGSKA (reference sequence). The V and J ends lost 5 bases and 7 bases respectively, with 11 bases between them. Every PCR was spiked with synthetic TCR analog templates. The table came from immunoSEQ multiplex PCR; TCRdb's copy has only in-frame clones and leaves some out. The sample lists roughly 87,000 clones; 70% to 90% were seen once. The sample's time point: pretreatment peripheral blood. Patients presented with locally advanced or metastatic urothelial carcinoma.

This TCR was recovered from a woman of 80 years or more with urothelial cancer. The J gene is TRBJ1-2, the V gene TRBV20-1; maybe TRBD1 (6 bases). The material sequenced was PBMCs, taken around atezolizumab (anti-PD-L1) treatment. The CDR3 bases are TGCAGTGCTTATCAGGGGACTGGCTACACCTTC. This encodes CSAYQGTGYTF.